The 7 T cell receptor beta chains below all came from one sample that was sequenced in a study of cytomegalovirus exposure and HLA in healthy donors. The study ran its PCR with 60 Vbeta and 13 Jbeta primers. Clones were read by immunoSEQ multiplex PCR, and TCRdb kept only the in-frame ones, dropping some. Among 210,000 or so clones listed, approximately 87% were seen once. Source material: PBMCs. Receptor source: a young man in good health and CMV-seronegative.

The chain is built from TRBV27 and TRBJ2-3; 7 bases agree with TRBD1. J gave up 8 bases and V 8 bases, and 13 bases lay outside the gene matches. This CDR3 is built from 14 residues. CDR1 MNHEY and CDR2 SMNVEV come from the germline V gene (reference sequence). CDR3 sequence reads: CASSPPGQPVTQYF. CDR3 in DNA: TGTGCCAGCTCTCCCCCGGGACAGCCTGTTACGCAGTATTTT.

This chain joins TRBV10-1 and TRBJ2-3, with 7 bases matching TRBD1. This CDR3 is built from 16 residues. The germline V gene encodes CDR1 WNHNN and CDR2 SYGVQD (reference sequence). Trimming cost V 5 bases and J 1 base; bases outside gene matches: 9. The DNA for the CDR3 is TGCGCCAGCAGTCCAAGGGGGCTCATCCGCACAGATACGCAGTATTTT. Its protein is CASSPRGLIRTDTQYF.

The rearrangement links TRBV19 to TRBJ2-3; 7 nucleotides match TRBD1. CDR3 length: 15 amino acids. The V gene end was trimmed by 3 bases and the J gene end by 3 bases; junction bases not matched to a gene: 6. Germline CDR1 reads LNHDA; CDR2 reads SQIVND (reference sequence). The CDR3 sequence: CASSIWDSETDTQYF. In DNA form, the CDR3 reads TGTGCCAGTAGTATTTGGGACAGTGAAACAGATACGCAGTATTTT.

The chain is built from TRBV28 and TRBJ1-6; no definite D call. The germline V gene encodes CDR1 MDHEN and CDR2 SYDVKM. With 6 bases removed from V and 0 bases from J, the gap between germline ends came to 15 bases. The CDR3 has 17 amino acids. The CDR3 is CASRTRTGSSYNSPLHF. Written as DNA, the CDR3 is TGTGCCAGCAGAACTAGGACGGGAAGCTCCTATAATTCACCCCTCCACTTT. Full variable domain (rest looked up from reference TRBV28 and TRBJ1-6): DVKVTQSSRYLVKRTGEKVFLECVQDMDHENMFWYRQDPGLGLRLIYFSYDVKMKEKGDIPEGYSVSREKKERFSLILESASTNQTSMYLCASRTRTGSSYNSPLHFGNGTRLTVT.

The chain employs TRBV6-1 and TRBJ2-7; 9 nucleotides align to TRBD2. The CDR3 extends over 16 amino acids. Germline values: CDR1 MNHNS, CDR2 SASEGT. The V gene end was trimmed by 3 bases and the J gene end by 3 bases; junction bases not matched to a gene: 9. The CDR3, as DNA: TGTGCCAGCAGTGAGGCGGGAGGGGCCCCGTTCTACGAGCAGTACTTC. Translation: CASSEAGGAPFYEQYF.

V gene TRBV7-9 combines with J gene TRBJ2-7, with D perhaps matching TRBD1 (5 bases). The CDR3 totals 12 residues. Trimming shortened V by 4 bases and J by 3 bases, and 7 bases separated the two germline ends. Germline CDR1 is SEHNR and CDR2 is FQNEAQ (reference sequence). CDR3 in DNA: TGTGCCAGCAGCTCTAGGGGCTACGAGCAGTACTTC. This gives the protein CASSSRGYEQYF.

The chain uses TRBV7-9 and TRBJ1-1; TRBD1 matches 9 bases. The length of the CDR3 is 12 residues. Germline V gives CDR1 SEHNR, CDR2 FQNEAQ (reference sequence). The trim removed 1 base at V and 11 bases at J, leaving 2 bases unmatched. CDR3 sequence reads: CASSLDRGPAFF. For the CDR3, the DNA is TGTGCCAGCAGCTTAGACAGGGGGCCTGCTTTCTTT.